These 18 T cell receptor beta chains originate from one sample sequenced in a study of molecular identifiers for immune sequencing clone quantification. TCRdb itself ran the PCR reads through MiXCR, one entry per CDR3 protein. This table has about 510,000 distinct CDR3 sequences, roughly a fifth appearing once. The sample taken for sequencing was naive CD8+ T cells from blood, with Jurkat cell RNA spiked in. Noted subset: FACS-sorted CD8+CD4-CCR7+CD45RA+ naive T cells. These receptors were collected from a human donor in good health. Some libraries in this study had Jurkat cell RNA spiked in.

For this clonotype: This sequence may be a read error, since a much larger clone differs from it by one base. A read error is likely, as this CDR3 ends without the conserved phenylalanine or tryptophan. This sequence joins TRBV28 and TRBJ2-3, with D uncertain. Germline V CDR1 and CDR2: MDHEN, SYDVKM. The CDR3 is made up of 16 amino acids. The V end was cut by 0 bases, the J end by 8 bases, with 18 bases between. This CDR3 is CASSLWQTGPVVTQYL. CDR3 bases: TGTGCCAGCAGTTTATGGCAAACGGGCCCGGTTGTTACGCAGTATCTT.

The genes are TRBV13 and TRBJ1-5; perhaps TRBD1 as D (5 bases). The CDR3 runs to 15 residues. The V gene lost 7 bases and the J gene lost 5 bases, with 18 bases spanning the gap. Germline V CDR1 and CDR2: PRHDT, FYEKMQ (reference sequence). In DNA, the CDR3 is TGTGCCAGCACAATGGGGCCTTTGGGCGATCAGCCCCAGCATTTT. Its protein product is CASTMGPLGDQPQHF.

The V call is TRBV3-1, the J call TRBJ2-7, with 11 bases identical to TRBD2. This CDR3 spans 17 amino acids. Germline lookup yields CDR1 LGHDT and CDR2 YNNKEL (reference sequence). Losses at the gene ends were 0 bases for V and 3 bases for J; bases not matched to a gene: 7. The CDR3 DNA follows: TGTGCCAGCAGCCAAGAAGGACTAGCGGGCCCCAACTACGAGCAGTACTTC. Translation: CASSQEGLAGPNYEQYF.

This clonotype was seen ten or more times. This chain connects TRBV5-1 to TRBJ2-7; perhaps TRBD1 as D (5 bases). This CDR3 is built from 15 residues. The V gene lost 2 bases and the J gene lost 1 base, with 13 bases spanning the gap. Germline values: CDR1 SGHRS, CDR2 YFSETQ. This CDR3 reads CASSFGARESYEQYF. CDR3 coding DNA: TGCGCCAGCAGCTTTGGGGCTAGAGAATCCTACGAGCAGTACTTC.

Only a few counts were recorded for this clonotype. The CDR3 spells CASSLDHSLREQFF. In nucleotides, the CDR3 is TGTGCCAGCAGCTTAGATCATTCTTTGAGAGAGCAGTTCTTC. V is TRBV7-9 and J is TRBJ2-1, with D uncertain. The CDR3 has 14 residues. V shed 1 base and J shed 10 bases, with 14 bases lying between them. Germline loops: CDR1 SEHNR, CDR2 FQNEAQ (reference sequence).

This clonotype was counted many times. This rearrangement joins TRBV5-1 to TRBJ2-3; 9 bases match TRBD1. The ends lost 5 bases at V and 4 bases at J; junction bases unmatched: 11. The CDR3 sequence is 16 residues long. Germline loops: CDR1 SGHRS, CDR2 YFSETQ. The DNA for the CDR3 is TGCGCCAGCAGGGCCTTCGGGACAGGGTTTTCAGATACGCAGTATTTT. Its protein product is CASRAFGTGFSDTQYF.

This clonotype was picked up a small number of times. The genes are TRBV4-1 and TRBJ1-3, with 7 bases fitting TRBD1. The trim removed 1 base at V and 0 bases at J, leaving 9 bases unmatched. In germline, CDR1 is MGHRA, CDR2 YSYEKL. The CDR3 is 18 amino acids. The CDR3 DNA reads as TGCGCCAGCAGCCAAGTCGTGACAGGGCAAATCTCTGGAAACACCATATATTTT. Translating gives CASSQVVTGQISGNTIYF.

As to this clonotype: A much bigger clone sits one base away, suggesting this may be a read error. The chain is built from TRBV2 and TRBJ1-2; no clear D gene. Germline V CDR1 and CDR2: SNHLY, FYNNEI. CDR3 length: 15 residues. V lost 7 bases to trimming and J lost 7 bases, with 22 bases between them. This chain's CDR3 is CASTDPMAVDCGYTF. CDR3 nucleotide sequence: TGTGCCAGCACCGACCCCATGGCGGTAGACTGTGGCTACACCTTC.

Comments on this clonotype: A much larger clone differs by one base, so this may be a read error. The chain recombines TRBV4-3 with TRBJ2-7, with TRBD1 identical over 9 bases. The V gene end was trimmed by 0 bases and the J gene end by 2 bases; junction bases not matched to a gene: 5. Per germline, CDR1 LGHNA and CDR2 YSLEER. This CDR3 comprises 16 residues. CDR3 nucleotide sequence: TGCGCCAGCAGCCAAGAGAGTAACAGGGGGCCCTACGAGCAGTACTTC. This sequence encodes CASSQESNRGPYEQYF.

V gene TRBV19 combines with J gene TRBJ2-7; 7 nucleotides line up with TRBD1. Germline assignment: CDR1 LNHDA and CDR2 SQIVND (reference sequence). V lost 5 bases to trimming and J lost 3 bases; unmatched junction nucleotides: 4. CDR3 length: 13 residues. Here the CDR3 DNA reads TGTGCCAGTAGTCAGAGACAGGGCTACGAGCAGTACTTC. Protein sequence: CASSQRQGYEQYF.

This chain joins TRBV3-1 and TRBJ2-7, with unresolved D. The V and J ends lost 2 bases and 4 bases respectively, with 12 bases between them. This CDR3 is 14 amino acids long. The germline gives CDR1 LGHDT, CDR2 YNNKEL (reference sequence). CDR3 in DNA: TGTGCCAGCAGCCAATATTCTGGGCCGTACGAGCAGTACTTC. It specifies CASSQYSGPYEQYF.

This clonotype was detected once. The gene calls are TRBV6-2 or TRBV6-3 and TRBJ2-3; no firm D call. The CDR3 is made up of 17 amino acids. The germline V gene has CDR1 MNHEY and CDR2 SVGEGT. Trimming took 1 base from V and 2 from J, leaving 16 bases between them. CDR3 protein: CASSYYAADFITDTQYF. The CDR3 DNA reads TGTGCCAGCAGTTACTACGCCGCCGACTTCATCACAGATACGCAGTATTTT.

In its sample, this clonotype was seen many times. This sequence joins TRBV28 and TRBJ2-1; 9 nucleotides line up with TRBD1. CDR1 and CDR2 from the germline V gene are MDHEN and SYDVKM. CDR3 length: 14 residues. V gave up 3 bases and J gave up 8 bases; unmatched junction bases: 5. The CDR3 region has the DNA TGTGCCAGCAGTTTGACAGGGGGAGGTGATGAGCAGTTCTTC. Translating gives CASSLTGGGDEQFF.

This clonotype was recorded at least ten times. The CDR3, as DNA: TGCAGCGTTCCTCGGGGCACTGAAGCTTTCTTT. It codes for CSVPRGTEAFF. This chain uses TRBV29-1 with TRBJ1-1; D remains ambiguous. The CDR3 is 11 amino acids. The V end was cut by 5 bases, the J end by 4 bases, with 8 bases between. Germline V gene lookup returns CDR1 SQVTM and CDR2 ANQGSEA.

This clonotype was seen at least ten times. The gene calls are TRBV6-5 and TRBJ2-7, with TRBD2 matching over 14 bases. The CDR3 extends over 14 amino acids. Germline loops: CDR1 MNHEY, CDR2 SVGAGI. V lost 4 bases, J lost 6 bases, and 2 bases stayed unmatched. The CDR3 nucleotides are TGTGCCAGCAGTTCGGGGACTAGCGGGAGCGAGCAGTACTTC. Translated, it gives CASSSGTSGSEQYF.

This clonotype was recorded only once. The V call is TRBV6-5, the J call TRBJ1-1; maybe TRBD1 (6 bases). In germline, CDR1 is MNHEY, CDR2 SVGAGI. V lost 0 bases, J lost 7 bases, and 9 bases lay in between. The CDR3 is made up of 13 amino acids. The CDR3 DNA reads TGTGCCAGCAGTTACTCAGGACAGCTTGAAGCTTTCTTT. Translated: CASSYSGQLEAFF.

The chain recombines TRBV6-6 with TRBJ2-7; tentatively, D is TRBD1 (5 bases). This CDR3 contains 14 residues. The germline V and J ends were trimmed by 0 bases and 1 base, with 7 bases remaining between them. In germline, CDR1 is MNHNY, CDR2 SVGAGI (reference sequence). CDR3 coding DNA: TGTGCCAGCAGTTACTCGGACAAATCCTACGAGCAGTACTTC. Protein product: CASSYSDKSYEQYF.

In this sample, this clonotype turned up many times. The chain uses TRBV6-6 and TRBJ2-7, with D perhaps TRBD1 (6 bases). The CDR3 contains 14 residues. The V and J ends lost 2 bases and 6 bases respectively, with 14 bases between them. Germline V gene data show CDR1 as MNHNY and CDR2 as SVGAGI (reference sequence). The DNA of the CDR3 is TGTGCCAGCAGTTACGGGCAGGGGCGGGTCGAGCAGTACTTC. Encoded protein: CASSYGQGRVEQYF.